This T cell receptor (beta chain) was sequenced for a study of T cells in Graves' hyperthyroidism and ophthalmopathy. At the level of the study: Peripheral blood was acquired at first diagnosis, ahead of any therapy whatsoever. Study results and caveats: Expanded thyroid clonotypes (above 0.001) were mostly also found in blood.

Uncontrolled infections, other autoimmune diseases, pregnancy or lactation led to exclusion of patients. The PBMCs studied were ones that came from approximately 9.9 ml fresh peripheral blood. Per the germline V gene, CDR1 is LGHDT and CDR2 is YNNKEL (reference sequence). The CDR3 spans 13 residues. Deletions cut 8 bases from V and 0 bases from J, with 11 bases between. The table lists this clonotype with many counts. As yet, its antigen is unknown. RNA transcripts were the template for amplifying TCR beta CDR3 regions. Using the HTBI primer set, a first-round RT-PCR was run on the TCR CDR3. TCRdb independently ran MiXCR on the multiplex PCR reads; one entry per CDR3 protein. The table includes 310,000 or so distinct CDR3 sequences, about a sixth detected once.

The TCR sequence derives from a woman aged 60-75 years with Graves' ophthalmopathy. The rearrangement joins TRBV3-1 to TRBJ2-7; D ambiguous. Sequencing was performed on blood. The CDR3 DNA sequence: TGTGCCAGCGGGCACCCGAGCTCCTACGAGCAGTACTTC. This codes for CASGHPSSYEQYF.